The text below deals with one T cell receptor (beta chain). Its target is unknown. The CDR3 covers 15 residues. J gave up 9 bases and V 0 bases, and 7 bases lay outside the gene matches. Germline loops: CDR1 GTSNPN, CDR2 SVGIG (reference sequence). The sample belongs to a study of cytomegalovirus exposure and HLA in healthy donors. The wider study: A later analysis reported the same platform for the roughly 120 validation repertoires and the 666 first-cohort repertoires.

Measured with immunoSEQ multiplex PCR; TCRdb has only the in-frame clones, and not every one. The sample holds hundreds of thousands of clones, 75% to 90% seen once. Study outcomes and limitations: For most TCR sequences rarity was the rule, although some public TCRs occurred in many donors.

Sequencing was performed on PBMCs. The receptor comes from a woman aged 18-29 years in good health and CMV-seronegative. The rearrangement links TRBV30 to TRBJ2-1; TRBD2 matches 11 bases. This chain's CDR3 is CAWSVIAGGPTEQFF. In DNA form, the CDR3 reads TGTGCCTGGAGTGTAATAGCGGGGGGGCCTACTGAGCAGTTCTTC.